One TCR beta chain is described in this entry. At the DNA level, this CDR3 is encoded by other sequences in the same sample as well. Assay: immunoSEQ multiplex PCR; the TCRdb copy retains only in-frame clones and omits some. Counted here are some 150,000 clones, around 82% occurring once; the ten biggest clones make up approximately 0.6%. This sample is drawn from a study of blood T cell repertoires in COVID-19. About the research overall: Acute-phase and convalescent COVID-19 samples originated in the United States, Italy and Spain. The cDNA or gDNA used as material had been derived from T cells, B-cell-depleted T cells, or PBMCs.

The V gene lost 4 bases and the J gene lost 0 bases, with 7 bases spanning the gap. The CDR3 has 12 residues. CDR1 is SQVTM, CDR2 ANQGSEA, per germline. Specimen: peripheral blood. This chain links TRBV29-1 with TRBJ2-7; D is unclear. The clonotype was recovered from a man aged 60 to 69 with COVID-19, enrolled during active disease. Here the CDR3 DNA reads TGCAGCGTTGCAGAAGCCTCCTACGAGCAGTACTTC. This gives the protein CSVAEASYEQYF.